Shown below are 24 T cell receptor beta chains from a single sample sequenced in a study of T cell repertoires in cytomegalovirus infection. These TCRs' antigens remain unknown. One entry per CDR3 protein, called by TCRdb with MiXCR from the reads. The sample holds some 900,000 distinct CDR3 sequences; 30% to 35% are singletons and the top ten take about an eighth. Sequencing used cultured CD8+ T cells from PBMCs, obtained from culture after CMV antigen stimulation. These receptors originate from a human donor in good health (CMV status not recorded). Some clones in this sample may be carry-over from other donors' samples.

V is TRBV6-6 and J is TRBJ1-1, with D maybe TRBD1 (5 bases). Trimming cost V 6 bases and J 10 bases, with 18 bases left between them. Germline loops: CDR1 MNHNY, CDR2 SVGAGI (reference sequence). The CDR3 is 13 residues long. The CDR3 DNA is TGTGCCAGCAGCCTTGACCAGGGTAGGGGAGCTTTCTTT. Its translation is CASSLDQGRGAFF.

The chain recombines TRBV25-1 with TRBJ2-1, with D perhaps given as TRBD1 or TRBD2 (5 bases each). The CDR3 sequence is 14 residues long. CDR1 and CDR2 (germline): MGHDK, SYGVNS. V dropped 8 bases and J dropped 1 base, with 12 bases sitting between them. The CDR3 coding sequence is TGTGCCAGCCGGTGGGGCGGGTCCTACAATGAGCAGTTCTTC. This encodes CASRWGGSYNEQFF.

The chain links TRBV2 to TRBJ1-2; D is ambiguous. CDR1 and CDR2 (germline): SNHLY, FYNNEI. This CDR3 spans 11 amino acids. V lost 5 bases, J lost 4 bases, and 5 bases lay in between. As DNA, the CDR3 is TGTGCCAGCAGTACTCGCTATGGCTACACCTTC. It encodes CASSTRYGYTF. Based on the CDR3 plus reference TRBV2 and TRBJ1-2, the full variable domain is EPEVTQTPSHQVTQMGQEVILRCVPISNHLYFYWYRQILGQKVEFLVSFYNNEISEKSEIFDDQFSVERPDGSNFTLKIRSTKLEDSAMYFCASSTRYGYTFGSGTRLTVV.

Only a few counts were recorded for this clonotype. The CDR3 nucleotides read TGTGCCAGCAGTTACTCGATACGGCAGGGACTCTACGAGCAGTACTTC. It codes for CASSYSIRQGLYEQYF. J is TRBJ2-7 and V is TRBV6-5; possibly TRBD2 for D (6 bases). In germline, CDR1 is MNHEY, CDR2 SVGAGI. The ends were cut back, 0 bases at V and 3 bases at J, with 15 bases in the middle. The CDR3 sequence is 16 residues long.

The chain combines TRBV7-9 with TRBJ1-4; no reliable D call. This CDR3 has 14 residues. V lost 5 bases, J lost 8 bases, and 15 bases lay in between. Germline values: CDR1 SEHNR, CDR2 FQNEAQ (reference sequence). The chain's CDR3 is CASSPPGPGEKLFF. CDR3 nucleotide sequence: TGTGCCAGCAGCCCTCCCGGGCCAGGAGAAAAACTGTTTTTT.

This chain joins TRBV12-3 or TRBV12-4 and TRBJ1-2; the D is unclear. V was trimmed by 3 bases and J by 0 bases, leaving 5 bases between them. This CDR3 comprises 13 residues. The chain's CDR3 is CASSFSANYGYTF. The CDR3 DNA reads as TGTGCCAGCAGTTTTTCGGCTAACTATGGCTACACCTTC.

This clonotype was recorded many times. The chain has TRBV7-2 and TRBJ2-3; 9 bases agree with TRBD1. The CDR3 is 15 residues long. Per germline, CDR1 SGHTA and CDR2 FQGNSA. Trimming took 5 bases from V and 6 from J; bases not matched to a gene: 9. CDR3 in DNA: TGTGCCAGCAGCGGAACAGGGGGCGCGGCGGATACGCAGTATTTT. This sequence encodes CASSGTGGAADTQYF.

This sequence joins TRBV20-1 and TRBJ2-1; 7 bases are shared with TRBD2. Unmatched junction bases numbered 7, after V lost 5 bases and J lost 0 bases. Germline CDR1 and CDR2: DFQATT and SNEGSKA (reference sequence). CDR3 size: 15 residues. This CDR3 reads CSAPPGGSSYNEQFF. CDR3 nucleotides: TGCAGTGCTCCCCCCGGGGGGAGCTCCTACAATGAGCAGTTCTTC.

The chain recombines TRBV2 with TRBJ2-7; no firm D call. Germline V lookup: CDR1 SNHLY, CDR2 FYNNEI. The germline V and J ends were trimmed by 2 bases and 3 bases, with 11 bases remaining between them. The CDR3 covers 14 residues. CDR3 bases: TGTGCCAGCAGTGAACCTCTAACTATCTACGAGCAGTACGTC. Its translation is CASSEPLTIYEQYV.

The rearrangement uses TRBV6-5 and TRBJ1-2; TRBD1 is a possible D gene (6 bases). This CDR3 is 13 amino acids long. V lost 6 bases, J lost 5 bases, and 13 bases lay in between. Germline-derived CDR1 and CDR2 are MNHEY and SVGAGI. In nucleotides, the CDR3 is TGTGCCAGCAGGGAACAGGGACTGTATGGCTACACCTTC. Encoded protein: CASREQGLYGYTF.

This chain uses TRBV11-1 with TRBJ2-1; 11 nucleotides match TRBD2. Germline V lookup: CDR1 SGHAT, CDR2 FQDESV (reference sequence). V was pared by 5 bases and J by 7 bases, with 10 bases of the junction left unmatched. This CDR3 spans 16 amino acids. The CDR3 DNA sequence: TGTGCCAGCAGCCCCCGGGGTAGCGGGGGGGCTAATGAGCAGTTCTTC. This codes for CASSPRGSGGANEQFF.

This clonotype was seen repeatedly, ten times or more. The CDR3 loop is CASSLTPYTDTQYF. The CDR3, as DNA: TGTGCCAGCAGTTTGACTCCCTACACAGATACGCAGTATTTT. This chain links TRBV12-3 or TRBV12-4 with TRBJ2-3; no firm D call. V shed 3 bases and J shed 2 bases, with 9 bases lying between them. The CDR3 has 14 amino acids.

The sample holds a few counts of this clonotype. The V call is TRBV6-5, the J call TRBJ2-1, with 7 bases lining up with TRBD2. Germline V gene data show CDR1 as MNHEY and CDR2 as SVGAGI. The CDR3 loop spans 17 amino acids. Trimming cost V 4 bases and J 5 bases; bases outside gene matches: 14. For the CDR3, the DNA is TGTGCCAGCAGTTCCCCTCCGTCGCGGGGGAGTCACAATGAGCAGTTCTTC. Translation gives CASSSPPSRGSHNEQFF.

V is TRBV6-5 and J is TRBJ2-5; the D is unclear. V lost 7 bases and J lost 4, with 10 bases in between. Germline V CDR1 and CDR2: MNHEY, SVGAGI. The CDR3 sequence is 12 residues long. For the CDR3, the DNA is TGTGCCAGCACCCACGCTGGAGAGACCCAGTACTTC. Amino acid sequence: CASTHAGETQYF.

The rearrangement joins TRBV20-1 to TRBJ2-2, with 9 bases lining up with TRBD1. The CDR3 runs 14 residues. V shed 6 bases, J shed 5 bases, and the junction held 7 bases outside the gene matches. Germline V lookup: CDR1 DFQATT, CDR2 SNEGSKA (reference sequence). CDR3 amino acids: CSAPDRGETGELFF. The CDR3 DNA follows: TGCAGTGCCCCGGACAGGGGAGAAACCGGGGAGCTGTTTTTT.

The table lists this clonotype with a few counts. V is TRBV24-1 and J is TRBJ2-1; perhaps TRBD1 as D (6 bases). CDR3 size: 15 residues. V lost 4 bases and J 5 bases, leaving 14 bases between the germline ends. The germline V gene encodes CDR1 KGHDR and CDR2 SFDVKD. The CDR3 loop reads CATSDSWTVDNEQFF. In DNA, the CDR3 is TGTGCCACCAGTGACTCTTGGACAGTTGACAATGAGCAGTTCTTC.

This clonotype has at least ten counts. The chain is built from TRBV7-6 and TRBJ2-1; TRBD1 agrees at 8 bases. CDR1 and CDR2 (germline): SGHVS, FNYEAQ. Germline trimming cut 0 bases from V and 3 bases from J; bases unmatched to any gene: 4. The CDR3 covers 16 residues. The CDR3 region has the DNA TGTGCCAGCAGCTTAGCCACGGACAGGGTCTACAATGAGCAGTTCTTC. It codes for CASSLATDRVYNEQFF. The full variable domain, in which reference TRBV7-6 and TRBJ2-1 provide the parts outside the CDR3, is GAGVSQSPRYKVTKRGQDVALRCDPISGHVSLYWYRQALGQGPEFLTYFNYEAQQDKSGLPNDRFSAERPEGSISTLTIQRTEQRDSAMYRCASSLATDRVYNEQFFGPGTRLTVL.

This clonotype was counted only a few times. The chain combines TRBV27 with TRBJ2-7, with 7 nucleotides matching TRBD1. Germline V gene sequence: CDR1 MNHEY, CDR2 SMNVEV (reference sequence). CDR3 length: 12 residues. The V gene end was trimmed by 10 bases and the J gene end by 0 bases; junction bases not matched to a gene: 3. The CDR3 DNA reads TGTGCCACCGGGACAGACTCCTACGAGCAGTACTTC. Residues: CATGTDSYEQYF.

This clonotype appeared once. As DNA, the CDR3 is TGTGCCAGCAGCTTCCTGTCGGGATTCCCCTACAATGAGCAGTTCTTC. Protein product: CASSFLSGFPYNEQFF. The gene calls are TRBV7-3 and TRBJ2-1; TRBD2 might be the D (5 bases). The CDR3 totals 16 residues. Looked up from germline, CDR1 is SGHTA and CDR2 is FQGTGA. Deletions cut 3 bases from V and 2 bases from J, with 14 bases between. The full variable domain, rest sourced from reference TRBV7-3 and TRBJ2-1, is GAGVSQTPSNKVTEKGKYVELRCDPISGHTALYWYRQSLGQGPEFLIYFQGTGAADDSGLPNDRFFAVRPEGSVSTLKIQRTERGDSAVYLCASSFLSGFPYNEQFFGPGTRLTVL.

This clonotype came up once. The CDR3 spells CASSVDGGNSPLHF. DNA of the CDR3: TGTGCCAGCAGTGTGGACGGGGGAAATTCACCCCTCCACTTT. The genes are TRBV6-1 and TRBJ1-6; D is possibly TRBD1 (5 bases). This CDR3 comprises 14 residues. V was trimmed by 4 bases and J by 7 bases, leaving 11 bases between them. Germline lookup yields CDR1 MNHNS and CDR2 SASEGT.

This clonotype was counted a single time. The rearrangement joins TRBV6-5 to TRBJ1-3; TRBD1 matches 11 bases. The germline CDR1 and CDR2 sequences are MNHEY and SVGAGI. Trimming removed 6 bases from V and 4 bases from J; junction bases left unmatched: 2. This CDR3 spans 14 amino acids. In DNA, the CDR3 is TGTGCCAGCAGGGACAGGGGGCACGGAAACACCATATATTTT. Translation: CASRDRGHGNTIYF.

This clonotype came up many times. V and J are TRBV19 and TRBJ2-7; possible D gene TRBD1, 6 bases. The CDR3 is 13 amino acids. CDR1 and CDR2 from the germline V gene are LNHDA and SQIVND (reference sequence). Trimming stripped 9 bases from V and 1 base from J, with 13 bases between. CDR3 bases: TGTGCCAGCAGCCCCGGACAGTCCTACGAGCAGTACTTC. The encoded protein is CASSPGQSYEQYF.

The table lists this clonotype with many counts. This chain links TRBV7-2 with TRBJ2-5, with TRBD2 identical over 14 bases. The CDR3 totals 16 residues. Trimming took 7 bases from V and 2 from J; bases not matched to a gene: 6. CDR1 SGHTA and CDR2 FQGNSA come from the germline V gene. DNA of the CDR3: TGTGCCAGCAACCCCGGGACTAGCGGGGGTCAAGAGACCCAGTACTTC. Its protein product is CASNPGTSGGQETQYF.

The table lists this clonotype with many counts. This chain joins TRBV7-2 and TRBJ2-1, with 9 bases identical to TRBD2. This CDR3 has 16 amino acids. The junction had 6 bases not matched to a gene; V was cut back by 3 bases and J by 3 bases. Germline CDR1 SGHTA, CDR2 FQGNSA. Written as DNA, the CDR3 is TGTGCCAGCAGCTTTATTAGCGGGGGTGTCTACAATGAGCAGTTCTTC. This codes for CASSFISGGVYNEQFF. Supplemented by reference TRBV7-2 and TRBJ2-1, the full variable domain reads GAGVSQSPSNKVTEKGKDVELRCDPISGHTALYWYRQSLGQGLEFLIYFQGNSAPDKSGLPSDRFSAERTGGSVSTLTIQRTQQEDSAVYLCASSFISGGVYNEQFFGPGTRLTVL.